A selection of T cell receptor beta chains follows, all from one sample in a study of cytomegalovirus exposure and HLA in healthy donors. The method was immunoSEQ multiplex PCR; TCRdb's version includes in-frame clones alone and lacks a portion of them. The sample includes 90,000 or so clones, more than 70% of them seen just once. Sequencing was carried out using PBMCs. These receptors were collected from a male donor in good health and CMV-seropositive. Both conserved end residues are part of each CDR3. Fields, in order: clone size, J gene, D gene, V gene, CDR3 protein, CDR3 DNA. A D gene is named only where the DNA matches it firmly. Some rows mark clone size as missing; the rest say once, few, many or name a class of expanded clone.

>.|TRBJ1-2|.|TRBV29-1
CSAQGPLYGYTF
TGCAGCGCTCAGGGCCCCCTCTATGGCTACACCTTC
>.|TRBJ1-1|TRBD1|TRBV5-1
CASSPGTGVLTEAFF
TGCGCCAGCAGCCCAGGGACAGGGGTACTTACTGAAGCTTTCTTT
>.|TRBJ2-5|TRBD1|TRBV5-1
CASSGKDRWGETQYF
TGCGCCAGCAGCGGGAAGGACAGGTGGGGAGAGACCCAGTACTTC
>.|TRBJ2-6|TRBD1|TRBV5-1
CASSMQGAGGANVLTF
TGCGCCAGCAGCATGCAGGGGGCAGGTGGGGCCAACGTCCTGACTTTC
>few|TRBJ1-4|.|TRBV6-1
CASSGQLNEKLFF
TGTGCCAGCAGTGGACAGCTTAATGAAAAACTGTTTTTT
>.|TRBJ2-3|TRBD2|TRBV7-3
CASSPRGGASTDTQYF
TGTGCCAGCAGCCCCCGCGGGGGGGCCAGCACAGATACGCAGTATTTT
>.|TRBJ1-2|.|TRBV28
CASSLGVFFSGYTF
TGTGCCAGCAGTTTGGGAGTTTTTTTTAGTGGCTACACCTTC
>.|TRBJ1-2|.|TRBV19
CASSIGGLSAYGYTF
TGTGCCAGTAGTATAGGAGGTCTTTCGGCTTATGGCTACACCTTC
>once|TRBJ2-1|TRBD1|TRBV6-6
CASSYSTGRIFGEQFF
TGTGCCAGCAGTTACTCGACAGGGCGGATCTTTGGGGAGCAGTTCTTC
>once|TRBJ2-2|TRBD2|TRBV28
CASSSRARLAGGNTGELFF
TGTGCCAGCAGTTCCCGGGCGAGGCTAGCGGGAGGGAACACCGGGGAGCTGTTTTTT
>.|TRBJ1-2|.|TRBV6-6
CASSYLGGSGYTF
TGTGCCAGCAGTTACTTGGGGGGAAGCGGCTACACCTTC
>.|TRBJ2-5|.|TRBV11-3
CASSSGDGETQYF
TGTGCCAGCAGCTCCGGAGACGGGGAGACCCAGTACTTC
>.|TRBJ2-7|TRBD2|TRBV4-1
CASSRGLAVAYEQYF
TGCGCCAGCAGCCGCGGACTAGCCGTTGCTTACGAGCAGTACTTC
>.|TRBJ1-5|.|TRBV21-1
CASSNLGVGQPQHF
TGTGCCAGCAGCAATCTAGGGGTGGGTCAGCCCCAGCATTTT
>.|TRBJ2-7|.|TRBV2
CASRDSSSYEQYF
TGTGCCAGCAGGGACAGTAGCTCCTACGAGCAGTACTTC
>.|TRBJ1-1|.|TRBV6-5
CASSYSRSGVTEAFF
TGTGCCAGCAGTTACTCCCGGTCCGGGGTCACTGAAGCTTTCTTT
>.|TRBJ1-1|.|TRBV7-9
CASSFGGQRKDTEAFF
TGTGCCAGCAGCTTTGGCGGACAGCGCAAGGACACTGAAGCTTTCTTT
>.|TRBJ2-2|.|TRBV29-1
CSARQRAGELFF
TGCAGCGCCCGTCAGCGCGCCGGGGAGCTGTTTTTT
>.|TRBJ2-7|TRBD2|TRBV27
CASSIFSSGPIYEQYF
TGTGCCAGCAGTATCTTTTCTAGCGGCCCTATATACGAGCAGTACTTC
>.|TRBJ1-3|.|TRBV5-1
CASSLQEGSGNTIYF
TGCGCCAGCAGCCTACAGGAGGGGTCTGGAAACACCATATATTTT
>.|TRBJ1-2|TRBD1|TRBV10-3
CAISEPVGQGVRYTF
TGTGCCATCAGTGAGCCCGTGGGACAGGGAGTCCGCTACACCTTC
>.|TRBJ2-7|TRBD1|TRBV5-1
CASSFGDRGGYEQYF
TGCGCCAGCAGCTTTGGGGACAGGGGGGGGTACGAGCAGTACTTC
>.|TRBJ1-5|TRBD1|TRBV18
CASSPGTGDQQPQHF
TGTGCCAGCTCACCCGGGACAGGGGATCAACAGCCCCAGCATTTT
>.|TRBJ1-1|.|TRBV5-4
CATRSGNTTEAFF
TGTGCCACCAGGTCGGGGAATACCACTGAAGCTTTCTTT
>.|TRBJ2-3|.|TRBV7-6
CASSLVGGASTDTQYF
TGTGCCAGCAGCTTAGTTGGCGGGGCCAGCACAGATACGCAGTATTTT
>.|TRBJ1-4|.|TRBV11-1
CASSLDGPSDEKLFF
TGTGCCAGCAGCTTAGATGGCCCCAGTGATGAAAAACTGTTTTTT
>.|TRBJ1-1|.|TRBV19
CASSIEAMNTEAFF
TGTGCCAGTAGTATTGAGGCCATGAACACTGAAGCTTTCTTT
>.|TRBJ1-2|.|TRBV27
CASSSKGGGYGYTF
TGTGCCAGCAGTTCCAAGGGGGGGGGCTATGGCTACACCTTC
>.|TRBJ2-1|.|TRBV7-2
CASSPIDRKSQFF
TGTGCCAGCAGCCCTATTGACAGGAAGAGTCAGTTCTTC
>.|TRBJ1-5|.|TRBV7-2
CASSVTGNSNQPQHF
TGTGCCAGCAGCGTTACAGGGAACAGCAATCAGCCCCAGCATTTT
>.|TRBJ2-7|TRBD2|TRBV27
CASKRGDYEQYF
TGTGCCAGCAAGCGGGGGGATTACGAGCAGTACTTC
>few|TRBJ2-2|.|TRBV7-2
CASSFPRIRATGELFF
TGTGCCAGCAGCTTCCCGCGAATCCGAGCCACCGGGGAGCTGTTTTTT
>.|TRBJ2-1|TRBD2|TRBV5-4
CATLTSGRWDEQFF
TGTGCCACCTTGACTAGCGGGAGGTGGGATGAGCAGTTCTTC
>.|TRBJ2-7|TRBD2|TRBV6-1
CASSATSGTSVSYEQYF
TGTGCCAGCAGTGCGACTAGCGGGACCTCGGTCTCCTACGAGCAGTACTTC
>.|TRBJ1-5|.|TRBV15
CATSSRQINQPQHF
TGTGCCACCAGCAGTCGACAGATAAATCAGCCCCAGCATTTT
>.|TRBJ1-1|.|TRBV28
CATRGGGRAFF
TGTGCCACCCGGGGCGGGGGACGGGCTTTCTTT